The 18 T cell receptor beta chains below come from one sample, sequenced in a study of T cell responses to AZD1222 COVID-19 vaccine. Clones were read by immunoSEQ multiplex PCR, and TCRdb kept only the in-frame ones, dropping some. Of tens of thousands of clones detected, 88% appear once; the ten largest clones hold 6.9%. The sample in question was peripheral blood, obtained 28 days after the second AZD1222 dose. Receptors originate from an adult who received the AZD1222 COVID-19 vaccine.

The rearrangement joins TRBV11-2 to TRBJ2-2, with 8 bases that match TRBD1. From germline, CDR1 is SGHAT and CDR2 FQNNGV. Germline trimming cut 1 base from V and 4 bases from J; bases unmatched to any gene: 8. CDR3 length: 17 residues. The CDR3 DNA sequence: TGTGCCAGCAGCTTAGCCCCGGGACAGGTCGTCACCGGGGAGCTGTTTTTT. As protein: CASSLAPGQVVTGELFF. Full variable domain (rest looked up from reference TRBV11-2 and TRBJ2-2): EAGVAQSPRYKIIEKRQSVAFWCNPISGHATLYWYQQILGQGPKLLIQFQNNGVVDDSQLPKDRFSAERLKGVDSTLKIQPAKLEDSAVYLCASSLAPGQVVTGELFFGEGSRLTVL.

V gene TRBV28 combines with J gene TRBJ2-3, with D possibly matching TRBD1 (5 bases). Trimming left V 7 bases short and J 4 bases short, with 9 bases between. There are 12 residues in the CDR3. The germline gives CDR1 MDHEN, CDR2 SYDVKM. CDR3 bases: TGTGCCAGCAACCCGACAGCAGATACGCAGTATTTT. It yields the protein CASNPTADTQYF. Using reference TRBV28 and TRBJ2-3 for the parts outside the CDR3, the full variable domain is DVKVTQSSRYLVKRTGEKVFLECVQDMDHENMFWYRQDPGLGLRLIYFSYDVKMKEKGDIPEGYSVSREKKERFSLILESASTNQTSMYLCASNPTADTQYFGPGTRLTVL.

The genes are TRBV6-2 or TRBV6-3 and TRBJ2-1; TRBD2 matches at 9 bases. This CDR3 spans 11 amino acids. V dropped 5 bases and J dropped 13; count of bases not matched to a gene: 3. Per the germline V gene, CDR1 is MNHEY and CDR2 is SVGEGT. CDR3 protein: CASSTLAGQFF. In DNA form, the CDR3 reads TGTGCCAGCAGTACGCTAGCGGGACAGTTCTTC.

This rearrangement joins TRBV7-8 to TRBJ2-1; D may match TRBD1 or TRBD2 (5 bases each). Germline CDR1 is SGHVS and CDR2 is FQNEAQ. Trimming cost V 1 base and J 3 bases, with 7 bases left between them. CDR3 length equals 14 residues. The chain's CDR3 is CASSLGGGYNEQFF. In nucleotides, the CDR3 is TGTGCCAGCAGCTTAGGTGGGGGCTACAATGAGCAGTTCTTC.

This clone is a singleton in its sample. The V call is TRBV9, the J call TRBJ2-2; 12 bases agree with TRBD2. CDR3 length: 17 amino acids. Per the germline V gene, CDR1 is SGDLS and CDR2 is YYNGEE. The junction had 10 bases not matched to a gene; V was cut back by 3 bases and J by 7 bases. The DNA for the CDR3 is TGTGCCAGCAGCGAGGCTAGCGGGAGGGCCGGTGACGGGGAGCTGTTTTTT. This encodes CASSEASGRAGDGELFF.

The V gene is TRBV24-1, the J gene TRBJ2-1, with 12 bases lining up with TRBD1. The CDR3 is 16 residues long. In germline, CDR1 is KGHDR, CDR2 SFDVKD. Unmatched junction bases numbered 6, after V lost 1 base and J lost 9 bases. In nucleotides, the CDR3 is TGTGCCACCAGTGATTTTATGGGACAGGGGGCGAGTGAGCAGTTCTTC. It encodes CATSDFMGQGASEQFF.

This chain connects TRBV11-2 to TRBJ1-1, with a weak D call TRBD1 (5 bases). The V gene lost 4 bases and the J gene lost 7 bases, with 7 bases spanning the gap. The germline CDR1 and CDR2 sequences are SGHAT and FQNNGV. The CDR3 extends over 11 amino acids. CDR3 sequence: CASSWGLEAFF. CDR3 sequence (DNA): TGTGCCAGCAGCTGGGGACTTGAAGCTTTCTTT. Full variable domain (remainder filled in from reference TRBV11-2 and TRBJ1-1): EAGVAQSPRYKIIEKRQSVAFWCNPISGHATLYWYQQILGQGPKLLIQFQNNGVVDDSQLPKDRFSAERLKGVDSTLKIQPAKLEDSAVYLCASSWGLEAFFGQGTRLTVV.

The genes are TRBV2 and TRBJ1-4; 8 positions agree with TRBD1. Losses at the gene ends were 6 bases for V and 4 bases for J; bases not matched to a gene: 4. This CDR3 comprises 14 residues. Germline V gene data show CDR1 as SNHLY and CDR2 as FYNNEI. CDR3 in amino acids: CASRKQGVNEKLFF. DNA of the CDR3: TGTGCCAGCAGAAAACAGGGGGTTAATGAAAAACTGTTTTTT. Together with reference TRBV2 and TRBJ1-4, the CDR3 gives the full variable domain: EPEVTQTPSHQVTQMGQEVILRCVPISNHLYFYWYRQILGQKVEFLVSFYNNEISEKSEIFDDQFSVERPDGSNFTLKIRSTKLEDSAMYFCASRKQGVNEKLFFGSGTQLSVL.

The CDR3 is CASSRYEGSPSGSRENIQYF. CDR3 coding DNA: TGCGCCAGCAGCCGCTATGAGGGATCCCCTAGCGGGAGTAGGGAAAACATTCAGTACTTC. The genes are TRBV4-1 and TRBJ2-4; TRBD2 matches 10 bases. The CDR3 runs 20 residues. The germline V gene has CDR1 MGHRA and CDR2 YSYEKL. Losses at the gene ends were 4 bases for V and 5 bases for J; bases not matched to a gene: 20.

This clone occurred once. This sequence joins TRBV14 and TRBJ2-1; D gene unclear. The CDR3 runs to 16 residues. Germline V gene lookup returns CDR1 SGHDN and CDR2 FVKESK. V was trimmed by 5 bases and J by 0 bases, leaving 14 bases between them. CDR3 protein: CASSGRLSSSYNEQFF. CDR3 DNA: TGTGCCAGCAGCGGCCGACTCAGTAGCTCCTACAATGAGCAGTTCTTC.

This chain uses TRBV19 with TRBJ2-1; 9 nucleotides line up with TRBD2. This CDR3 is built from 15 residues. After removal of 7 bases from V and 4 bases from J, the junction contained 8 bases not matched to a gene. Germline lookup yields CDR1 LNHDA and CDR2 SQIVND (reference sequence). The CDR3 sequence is CASTHSGRGYNEQFF. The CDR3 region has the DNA TGTGCCAGTACCCATAGCGGGAGAGGGTACAATGAGCAGTTCTTC. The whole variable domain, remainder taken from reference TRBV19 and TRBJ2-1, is DGGITQSPKYLFRKEGQNVTLSCEQNLNHDAMYWYRQDPGQGLRLIYYSQIVNDFQKGDIAEGYSVSREKKESFPLTVTSAQKNPTAFYLCASTHSGRGYNEQFFGPGTRLTVL.

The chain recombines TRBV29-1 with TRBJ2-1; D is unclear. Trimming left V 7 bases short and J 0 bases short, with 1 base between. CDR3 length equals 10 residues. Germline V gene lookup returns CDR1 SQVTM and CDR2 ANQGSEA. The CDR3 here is CSGSYNEQFF. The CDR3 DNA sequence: TGCAGCGGCTCCTACAATGAGCAGTTCTTC.

CDR3 in DNA: TGTGCCAGCAGCCAAGTCCTAGCCAAAAACATTCAGTACTTC. This codes for CASSQVLAKNIQYF. The V call is TRBV3-1 (or the pseudogene TRBV3-2), the J call TRBJ2-4; D not certain. Trimming took 1 base from V and 0 from J, leaving 4 bases between them. CDR1 and CDR2 (germline): LGHDT, YNNKEL (reference sequence). The CDR3 totals 14 residues.

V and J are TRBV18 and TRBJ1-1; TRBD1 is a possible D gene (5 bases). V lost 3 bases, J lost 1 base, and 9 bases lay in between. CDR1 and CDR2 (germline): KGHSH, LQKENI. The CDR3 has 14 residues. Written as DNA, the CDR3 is TGTGCCAGCTCACCCGGGACGAGGAACACTGAAGCTTTCTTT. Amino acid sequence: CASSPGTRNTEAFF.

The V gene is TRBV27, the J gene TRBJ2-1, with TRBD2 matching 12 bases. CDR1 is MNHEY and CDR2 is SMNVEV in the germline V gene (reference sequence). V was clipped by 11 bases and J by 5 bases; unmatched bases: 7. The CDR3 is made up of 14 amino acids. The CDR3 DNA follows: TGTGCCGTTCTAGCGGGAGGGCCGAACAATGAGCAGTTCTTC. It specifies CAVLAGGPNNEQFF.

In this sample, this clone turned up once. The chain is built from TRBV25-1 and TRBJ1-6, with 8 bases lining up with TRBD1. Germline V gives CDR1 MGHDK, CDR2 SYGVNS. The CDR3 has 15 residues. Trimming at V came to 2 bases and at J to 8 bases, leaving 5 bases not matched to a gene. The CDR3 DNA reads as TGTGCCAGCAGTGAACTGACAGGGGCCGATTCACCCCTCCACTTT. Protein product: CASSELTGADSPLHF.

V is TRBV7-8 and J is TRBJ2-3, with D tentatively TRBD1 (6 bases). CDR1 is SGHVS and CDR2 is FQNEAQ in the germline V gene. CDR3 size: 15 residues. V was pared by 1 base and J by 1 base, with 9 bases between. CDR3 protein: CASSLGDTRTDTQYF. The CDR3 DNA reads TGTGCCAGCAGCTTAGGGGACACTCGCACAGATACGCAGTATTTT.

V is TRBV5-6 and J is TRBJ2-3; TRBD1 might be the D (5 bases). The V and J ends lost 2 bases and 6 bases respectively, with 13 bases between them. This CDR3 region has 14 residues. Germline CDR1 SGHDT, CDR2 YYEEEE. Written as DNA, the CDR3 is TGTGCCAGCAGCTTCAGGGCTCGACAGGATACGCAGTATTTT. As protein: CASSFRARQDTQYF.